This TCR beta chain was retrieved from a study of tumor-infiltrating lymphocytes in primary liver carcinoma (dated by TCRdb to the late 2010s). Background for the entire study: Of the five patients (three men and two women, aged 30 to 69 years), four had hepatocellular carcinoma and one had combined HCC and intrahepatic cholangiocarcinoma. TCRbeta repertoire sequencing covered 35 or so specimens from 5 patients: 25 or so tumor regions, 5 adjacent noncancerous liver tissues and 5 peripheral blood samples. The five patients had tumors staged T1-T3 N0M0, with maximum diameters ranging from roughly 4.2 to 11 cm. Reproducibility between technical replicate repertoires was high, with correlation coefficients above 0.95 and mean shared-clone rates roughly 0.87. Agilent mRNA microarray profiling was performed on the roughly 25 tumor region samples to relate TCRbeta repertoire diversity to the local molecular phenotype. The study combined TCRbeta repertoire sequencing, expression microarrays and whole-exome sequencing across five regions of each liver tumor, with adjacent normal tissue and blood. Each sample produced roughly 3.65 to 7.13 million productive TCRbeta reads, and read depth showed no significant difference between tissue types. Study-wide conclusions, independent of this receptor: Only roughly 7-24% of top clones appeared in all five regions of a tumor, which suggests that tumor-infiltrating T cells are spatially heterogeneous. Because only the TCR beta chain was sequenced and unpaired alpha chains were not captured, true repertoire diversity is likely underestimated. Consistent with antigen-driven expansion, pairs of tumor regions showed higher repertoire overlap (mean about 36%) than either tumor-adjacent pairs (approximately 17%) or tumor-blood pairs (about 14%). Comparison of CD4+ and CD8+ T cell repertoires was precluded by the use of bulk unsorted samples. The top 250 clones accounted for a significantly greater share of the repertoire in tumors than in blood (p = 0.039). Only five patients were included in the study, and the authors note that the findings should be validated in a larger study.

Without any cell sorting, total RNA and DNA were co-extracted from about 20-30 mg of bulk tissue using the AllPrep DNA/RNA mini kit. Between late 2015 and March 2016, a handful of patients in China with histopathologically diagnosed primary liver carcinoma had surgical resection. Chronic HBV infection was present in the patients, and the patients were treatment-naive at sampling. Five spatially separated regions were sampled per tumor: superior, inferior, left-lateral and right-lateral poles, plus the tumor centre. Histological examination found more than 80% viable tumor cells in every tumor sample. Each fresh piece of tumor and adjacent tissue was cut in two, with one half stored in RNAlater at -80 degrees C and the other half sent for histology. A note on this clonotype: Its antigen is unknown. One end of the junction does not line up with germline, which may come from a read error.

TCRbeta-specific cDNA was reverse-transcribed from roughly 500 ng total RNA using a constant-region primer and ProtoScript II reverse transcriptase. Three nested multiplex PCR rounds, following a slightly modified ARM-PCR procedure, were used to build the TCRbeta libraries. Each of the first two PCR rounds ran for about 10 cycles using multiplex TRBV1-TRBV30 forward primers together with a Cbeta reverse primer. A final 25-cycle PCR with Deep VentR polymerase added sample barcodes and Illumina adapters. Before sequencing, amplicons of 200-500 bp were purified from gel using a QIAquick gel extraction kit. An Illumina HiSeq 2500 was used to sequence the TCRbeta amplicons with 250-bp paired-end reads. The study's own analysis went as follows. To recover full CDR3 sequences, reads were quality-trimmed using Trimmomatic v0.33 and paired reads were then merged using FLASH v1.2.11. V, D and J germline segments were assigned to the rearranged TCRbeta sequences using MiGEC v1.2.1b. Clonotype statistics, along with Shannon-Wiener diversity indices, were calculated using VDJtools v1.0.0. Except for diversity analysis, only the 250 most abundant clonotypes of each sample were used in subsequent analyses to reduce sampling bias. TCRdb reprocessed the public reads (quality trimming at Q25 with fastp, clone calling with MiXCR) and kept in-frame beta chains. Each record represents a unique CDR3 protein, reported with the most common genes and DNA among its rows. V and J calls and clone size were set by TCRdb, not the authors. The sample table records 25,000 or so distinct CDR3 sequences; 77% of these occur just once. The top ten clones comprise under 35% of the sample.

Including the terminal cysteine and phenylalanine, the CDR3 comprises 16 residues. Only CDR3 DNA remains: 48 bases, in frame from the first base. The germline V gene sets CDR1 to SGHAT and CDR2 to FQNNGV. This clonotype was obtained from a woman aged 25 to 39 with primary liver carcinoma and hepatitis B virus infection. Rearrangement joined TRBV11-2 to TRBJ2-1; tentative D gene TRBD2, with 6 bases matching. The material sequenced was liver tumor tissue from sampling region 5. The cell subset or site label for this specimen denotes: tumor region T5, tumor centre. CDR3 reads: CASCLSLDGSYNEQFF. The DNA reads as follows: TGCGCCAGCTGCTTAAGCCTGGACGGGAGCTACAATGAGCAATTCTTC.